The next 30 T cell receptor beta chains were all read from a single sample in a study of CD8 T cells in ankylosing spondylitis. TCRdb analysed the 5' RACE reads with MiXCR anew, one entry per CDR3 protein. The sample contains roughly 250,000 distinct CDR3 sequences, roughly a tenth of which appear only once. The sample was blood, either unsorted or a sorted T cell fraction (not recorded which). These receptors originate from a male donor with ankylosing spondylitis or in good health (not recorded which).

The chain links TRBV7-2 to TRBJ2-3; 7 nucleotides line up with TRBD1. With 3 bases clipped from V and 1 base from J, the junction kept 7 bases outside the gene matches. The CDR3 runs 16 residues. Germline V gene sequence: CDR1 SGHTA, CDR2 FQGNSA. DNA of the CDR3: TGTGCCAGCAGCTTGAGGCGAGGGGGCCGCACAGATACGCAGTATTTT. This codes for CASSLRRGGRTDTQYF. Supplemented by reference TRBV7-2 and TRBJ2-3, the full variable domain reads GAGVSQSPSNKVTEKGKDVELRCDPISGHTALYWYRQSLGQGLEFLIYFQGNSAPDKSGLPSDRFSAERTGGSVSTLTIQRTQQEDSAVYLCASSLRRGGRTDTQYFGPGTRLTVL.

On this clonotype itself: This sequence may be a read error, since a much larger clone differs from it by one base. The conserved phenylalanine or tryptophan is not found at the CDR3 terminus, so this likely reflects a read error. J is TRBJ1-2 and V is TRBV3-1, with D possibly being TRBD1 (6 bases). The length of the CDR3 is 12 residues. Germline CDR1 is LGHDT and CDR2 is YNNKEL (reference sequence). V lost 2 bases, J lost 8 bases, and 9 bases lay in between. The CDR3 nucleotides read TGTGCCAGCAGCCAACGGGGGCAGGGCTACACCCTC. This translates into CASSQRGQGYTL.

The rearrangement joins TRBV5-1 to TRBJ2-4; D call uncertain. Trimming stripped 0 bases from V and 0 bases from J, with 10 bases between. The germline CDR1 and CDR2 sequences are SGHRS and YFSETQ. CDR3 size: 16 residues. The DNA for the CDR3 is TGCGCCAGCAGCTTGGTTGGACCAGGAGCCAAAAACATTCAGTACTTC. Protein: CASSLVGPGAKNIQYF.

This clonotype appeared many times. The chain combines TRBV5-1 with TRBJ1-2, with D possibly being TRBD1 (5 bases). The CDR3 is 13 amino acids. Per the germline V gene, CDR1 is SGHRS and CDR2 is YFSETQ. The germline V and J ends were trimmed by 4 bases and 5 bases, with 12 bases remaining between them. The CDR3 sequence: CASSMTVDYGYTF. The DNA for the CDR3 is TGCGCCAGCAGCATGACAGTGGATTATGGCTACACCTTC.

This clonotype was picked up a small number of times. The genes are TRBV7-2 and TRBJ2-1; no reliable D call. V was shortened by 0 bases and J by 7 bases, with 7 bases between the two germline ends. Germline V CDR1 and CDR2: SGHTA, FQGNSA. CDR3 length: 13 residues. CDR3 residues: CASSLAQQNEQFF. CDR3 sequence (DNA): TGTGCCAGCAGCTTAGCCCAGCAAAATGAGCAGTTCTTC.

This clonotype was recorded a few times. The rearrangement uses TRBV2 and TRBJ2-7; tentative D call: TRBD1 (5 bases). This CDR3 is 12 amino acids long. Germline-derived CDR1 and CDR2 are SNHLY and FYNNEI. Trimming pared 8 bases from V and 4 bases from J, leaving 12 bases between. The CDR3 coding sequence is TGTGCCAGCGGGGCCGGGTTATACGAGCAGTACTTC. Amino acids: CASGAGLYEQYF.

The V gene is TRBV19, the J gene TRBJ1-1, with D maybe TRBD1 (6 bases). This CDR3 contains 15 residues. CDR1 and CDR2 from the germline V gene are LNHDA and SQIVND (reference sequence). The V end lost 2 bases, the J end lost 0 bases, and 10 bases lay between the germline ends. CDR3 sequence (DNA): TGTGCCAGTAGTATATTTGGACAGTTGAACACTGAAGCTTTCTTT. This sequence encodes CASSIFGQLNTEAFF.

At least ten counts were recorded for this clonotype. The CDR3: CASSPSGGRSYNEQFF. The CDR3 DNA reads as TGTGCCAGCAGCCCCAGTGGCGGGAGGTCCTACAATGAGCAGTTCTTC. The chain recombines TRBV3-1 with TRBJ2-1; TRBD2 aligns across 8 bases. CDR1 is LGHDT and CDR2 is YNNKEL in the germline V gene (reference sequence). This CDR3 contains 16 residues. The J segment lost 1 base and the V segment lost 4 bases, leaving 6 bases of the junction unmatched.

This clonotype was seen many times. The gene calls are TRBV9 and TRBJ2-2; D is possibly TRBD1 or TRBD2 (7 bases each). Germline V gene data show CDR1 as SGDLS and CDR2 as YYNGEE. V lost 6 bases, J lost 1 base, and 16 bases lay in between. The length of the CDR3 is 16 residues. CDR3 nucleotide sequence: TGTGCCAGCACCCCAGCGGGACAGTTGAACACCGGGGAGCTGTTTTTT. Translated, it gives CASTPAGQLNTGELFF.

This clonotype was seen repeatedly, ten times or more. The V gene is TRBV6-1, the J gene TRBJ2-7; 14 bases are shared with TRBD2. Looked up from germline, CDR1 is MNHNS and CDR2 is SASEGT. V trimming: 5 bases; J trimming: 3 bases; junction bases outside the gene matches: 6. This CDR3 has 16 amino acids. The DNA of the CDR3 is TGTGCCAGCAGTAGGGGACTAGCGGGGGTCCTCTACGAGCAGTACTTC. Its translation: CASSRGLAGVLYEQYF.

The chain joins TRBV20-1 to TRBJ1-1; tentative D call: TRBD1 (5 bases). Germline V lookup: CDR1 DFQATT, CDR2 SNEGSKA (reference sequence). The CDR3 has 15 amino acids. V lost 6 bases and J 2 bases, leaving 19 bases between the germline ends. The chain's CDR3 is CSAKRRGAFNTEAFF. The DNA for the CDR3 is TGCAGTGCCAAACGACGCGGGGCCTTCAACACTGAAGCTTTCTTT.

The table lists this clonotype with many counts. The CDR3: CASSELRFYEQYF. CDR3 nucleotides: TGTGCCAGCAGTGAATTGAGGTTCTACGAGCAGTACTTC. The chain is built from TRBV6-1 and TRBJ2-7, with D unresolved. The germline V gene encodes CDR1 MNHNS and CDR2 SASEGT. Trimming pared 2 bases from V and 3 bases from J, leaving 8 bases between. This CDR3 contains 13 residues.

This clonotype was detected ten times or more. V is TRBV7-2 and J is TRBJ1-1; D uncertain. Deletions cut 1 base from V and 0 bases from J, with 9 bases between. CDR1 and CDR2 (germline): SGHTA, FQGNSA. The CDR3 loop spans 15 amino acids. CDR3 region: CASSLELRMNTEAFF. DNA of the CDR3: TGTGCCAGCAGCTTAGAGTTGAGGATGAACACTGAAGCTTTCTTT. Combining the CDR3 with reference TRBV7-2 and TRBJ1-1 gives the whole variable domain GAGVSQSPSNKVTEKGKDVELRCDPISGHTALYWYRQSLGQGLEFLIYFQGNSAPDKSGLPSDRFSAERTGGSVSTLTIQRTQQEDSAVYLCASSLELRMNTEAFFGQGTRLTVV.

This clonotype was detected once. CDR3 loop: CASSSGQTGGYTF. For the CDR3, the DNA is TGTGCCAGCAGCTCGGGACAGACTGGTGGCTACACCTTC. The V gene is TRBV7-2, the J gene TRBJ1-2, with 7 positions matching TRBD1. The CDR3 is made up of 13 amino acids. J was trimmed by 7 bases and V by 4 bases; bases with no gene match: 6. Germline loops: CDR1 SGHTA, CDR2 FQGNSA.

V and J are TRBV7-9 and TRBJ2-2, with D tentatively TRBD2 (5 bases). Trimming took off 7 bases at V and 0 bases at J, with 9 bases between the two ends. Germline loops: CDR1 SEHNR, CDR2 FQNEAQ (reference sequence). The CDR3 length is 14 residues. This CDR3 is CASTRGSNTGELFF. CDR3 coding DNA: TGTGCCAGCACTCGGGGTTCGAACACCGGGGAGCTGTTTTTT.

This clonotype has ten or more counts. The chain recombines TRBV5-1 with TRBJ2-1; the D is unclear. V lost 4 bases to trimming and J lost 9 bases, with 17 bases between them. CDR3 length equals 14 residues. CDR1 is SGHRS, CDR2 YFSETQ, per germline. The CDR3 sequence is CASSLQLNGAEQFF. The CDR3 nucleotides are TGCGCCAGCAGCCTTCAGCTTAATGGCGCTGAGCAGTTCTTC. Full variable domain (remainder filled in from reference TRBV5-1 and TRBJ2-1): KAGVTQTPRYLIKTRGQQVTLSCSPISGHRSVSWYQQTPGQGLQFLFEYFSETQRNKGNFPGRFSGRQFSNSRSEMNVSTLELGDSALYLCASSLQLNGAEQFFGPGTRLTVL.

The rearrangement links TRBV5-4 to TRBJ2-3; D gene ambiguous. CDR1 SGHNT and CDR2 YYREEE come from the germline V gene (reference sequence). The length of the CDR3 is 11 residues. The germline V and J ends were trimmed by 8 bases and 0 bases, with 4 bases remaining between them. The CDR3: CASGSTDTQYF. DNA of the CDR3: TGTGCCAGTGGGAGCACAGATACGCAGTATTTT.

This clonotype has just a few counts. The rearrangement uses TRBV20-1 and TRBJ2-4; D perhaps matches TRBD2 (6 bases). Germline V gives CDR1 DFQATT, CDR2 SNEGSKA (reference sequence). Trimming shortened V by 0 bases and J by 6 bases, and 18 bases separated the two germline ends. The CDR3 spans 16 residues. CDR3 nucleotide sequence: TGCAGTGCTAGAGATGGGTTCGGGGGACCACCAAACATTCAGTACTTC. Protein: CSARDGFGGPPNIQYF.

This clonotype was counted many times. The chain carries TRBV20-1 and TRBJ2-7; D unresolved. Per germline, CDR1 DFQATT and CDR2 SNEGSKA (reference sequence). The V end was cut by 6 bases, the J end by 3 bases, with 9 bases between. The CDR3 covers 11 residues. The CDR3 region is CSADTLYEQYF. The CDR3 DNA is TGCAGTGCCGACACGCTCTACGAGCAGTACTTC.

A few counts support this clonotype. The rearrangement joins TRBV7-7 to TRBJ2-1; D possibly corresponds to TRBD2 (6 bases). V gave up 1 base and J gave up 4 bases, with 11 bases separating them. Germline-derived CDR1 and CDR2 are SSHAT and FNYEAQ (reference sequence). CDR3 length equals 15 residues. The CDR3 DNA follows: TGTGCCAGCAGCTTAGGCCGGGAGCCATACAATGAGCAGTTCTTC. Translating it yields CASSLGREPYNEQFF. Full variable domain (outside the CDR3, taken from reference TRBV7-7 and TRBJ2-1): GAGVSQSPRYKVTKRGQDVTLRCDPISSHATLYWYQQALGQGPEFLTYFNYEAQPDKSGLPSDRFSAERPEGSISTLTIQRTEQRDSAMYRCASSLGREPYNEQFFGPGTRLTVL.

This clonotype came up many times. The genes are TRBV10-3 and TRBJ1-3, with D possibly matching TRBD1 (6 bases). V was shortened by 6 bases and J by 3 bases, with 21 bases between the two germline ends. The CDR3 is made up of 17 amino acids. The germline gives CDR1 ENHRY, CDR2 SYGVKD. CDR3 DNA: TGTGCCATCAGGTCCGCCCTCCTACAGGGATTTGGAAACACCATATATTTT. Its protein is CAIRSALLQGFGNTIYF.

The chain employs TRBV14 and TRBJ1-6; tentatively, D is TRBD1 (6 bases). CDR1 is SGHDN and CDR2 is FVKESK in the germline V gene. V was shortened by 1 base and J by 7 bases, with 11 bases between the two germline ends. The CDR3 covers 15 residues. The CDR3 spells CASSQGRGLNSPLHF. For the CDR3, the DNA is TGTGCCAGCAGCCAAGGAAGGGGGTTAAATTCACCCCTCCACTTT.

On this clonotype itself: Just one base apart from a much larger clone, this may be a read error. The V gene is TRBV5-1, the J gene TRBJ2-1, with D possibly matching TRBD2 (5 bases). CDR3 length: 15 amino acids. V lost 1 base to trimming and J lost 0 bases, with 8 bases between them. From germline, CDR1 is SGHRS and CDR2 YFSETQ. For the CDR3, the DNA is TGCGCCAGCAGCTTGCAGCGGAGCTCCTACAATGAGCAGTTCTTC. The encoded protein is CASSLQRSSYNEQFF.

This clonotype was counted between two and nine times. The CDR3 spells CASSLLGYQGIGEDYGYTF. In DNA, the CDR3 is TGTGCCAGCAGTTTATTGGGCTACCAGGGAATAGGTGAGGACTATGGCTACACCTTC. This chain connects TRBV27 to TRBJ1-2, with D possibly TRBD1 on 5 matching bases. Germline V gene sequence: CDR1 MNHEY, CDR2 SMNVEV (reference sequence). The CDR3 loop spans 19 amino acids. Trimming removed 1 base from V and 3 bases from J, with 24 bases in between.

Many counts were recorded for this clonotype. The chain carries TRBV11-2 and TRBJ2-7; 15 bases fit TRBD2. The germline CDR1 and CDR2 sequences are SGHAT and FQNNGV. The V gene end was trimmed by 1 base and the J gene end by 2 bases; junction bases not matched to a gene: 6. This CDR3 has 18 residues. The CDR3 sequence is CASSLVGTSGGSPYEQYF. DNA for the CDR3: TGTGCCAGCAGCTTAGTGGGGACTAGCGGGGGGTCTCCCTACGAGCAGTACTTC.

The chain employs TRBV30 and TRBJ1-1, with D possibly TRBD1 on 5 matching bases. The CDR3 extends over 15 amino acids. The germline V and J ends were trimmed by 1 base and 4 bases, with 16 bases remaining between them. In germline, CDR1 is GTSNPN, CDR2 SVGIG (reference sequence). The CDR3 reads CAWSAGITGGTEAFF. As DNA, the CDR3 is TGTGCCTGGAGTGCTGGGATTACCGGGGGCACTGAAGCTTTCTTT.

This clonotype came up many times. V usage is TRBV7-9 and J usage is TRBJ1-2; 8 bases are shared with TRBD1. Looked up from germline, CDR1 is SEHNR and CDR2 is FQNEAQ (reference sequence). This CDR3 contains 13 residues. Losses at the gene ends were 6 bases for V and 6 bases for J; bases not matched to a gene: 6. The CDR3 protein is CASSKPTGDGYTF. The CDR3 DNA reads as TGTGCCAGCAGTAAACCGACAGGGGATGGCTACACCTTC.

This chain joins TRBV10-2 and TRBJ2-7; TRBD2 matches at 10 bases. CDR1 and CDR2 (germline): WSHSY, SAAADI. The CDR3 is 13 residues long. With V trimmed by 5 bases and J by 4 bases, 2 bases remained unmatched. For the CDR3, the DNA is TGCGCCAGCAGTACGGGACTAGCGTACGAGCAGTACTTC. Protein sequence: CASSTGLAYEQYF.

This clonotype was seen many times. This chain joins TRBV3-1 and TRBJ2-3, with D perhaps being TRBD1 or TRBD2 (5 bases each). Germline values: CDR1 LGHDT, CDR2 YNNKEL (reference sequence). The CDR3 is made up of 16 amino acids. Trimming took off 0 bases at V and 1 base at J, with 11 bases between the two ends. CDR3: CASSQDMRGGTDTQYF. The CDR3 DNA is TGTGCCAGCAGCCAAGATATGAGGGGAGGCACAGATACGCAGTATTTT.

At least ten counts were recorded for this clonotype. The J gene is TRBJ2-3, the V gene TRBV5-1, with 8 bases aligning to TRBD1. The CDR3 is 17 residues long. Germline CDR1 SGHRS, CDR2 YFSETQ. Trimming removed 0 bases from V and 2 bases from J; junction bases left unmatched: 8. The CDR3 sequence: CASSLVYQGAPTDTQYF. In nucleotides, the CDR3 is TGCGCCAGCAGCTTGGTTTATCAGGGGGCGCCCACAGATACGCAGTATTTT. Supplemented by reference TRBV5-1 and TRBJ2-3, the full variable domain reads KAGVTQTPRYLIKTRGQQVTLSCSPISGHRSVSWYQQTPGQGLQFLFEYFSETQRNKGNFPGRFSGRQFSNSRSEMNVSTLELGDSALYLCASSLVYQGAPTDTQYFGPGTRLTVL.